This T cell receptor beta chain was sequenced in a study of cytomegalovirus exposure and HLA in healthy donors. Amplification used 60 Vbeta primers and 13 Jbeta primers. Original methodology: In a later analysis, some 80 million unique TCR beta chains included roughly 11 million shared by two or more donors. The method was immunoSEQ multiplex PCR; TCRdb's version includes in-frame clones alone and lacks a portion of them. V, J and clone size reflect that table, while D and trimming were determined from the DNA. Among around 220,000 clones listed, 70% to 80% were seen once. About this clone itself: Its antigen is as yet unknown.

Findings and limits, study-wide: The study put 150 or so TCR beta chains on its list as cytomegalovirus-associated. Within a later analysis, the majority of CMV-associated TCR beta chains appeared HLA-restricted.

The TCR sequence derives from a woman younger than 45 in good health and CMV-seronegative. Material: PBMCs.

The CDR3 sequence: CASTAGVLAEAFF. The CDR3 DNA is TGTGCCAGCACGGCAGGGGTGTTGGCTGAAGCTTTCTTT. V is TRBV6-1 and J is TRBJ1-1; TRBD1 is a possible D gene (6 bases). Germline-derived CDR1 and CDR2 are MNHNS and SASEGT. The CDR3 is made up of 13 amino acids. Trimming cost V 7 bases and J 6 bases, with 15 bases left between them.